What follows are 15 T cell receptor beta chains derived from one specimen sequenced in a study of PD-1 blockade in classical Hodgkin lymphoma. Specified time point: cycle 4 day 1 (C4D1), after more than five weeks of nivolumab. Exposure to brentuximab vedotin varied, and each patient had relapsed following autologous stem cell transplantation. Assay: immunoSEQ multiplex PCR; the TCRdb copy retains only in-frame clones and omits some. The sample gives some 95,000 clones, around nine tenths of which show up once; under 3.5% is in the top ten. This specimen consisted of peripheral blood mononuclear cells (PBMCs), obtained before the fourth cycle of nivolumab. The receptor source for this set is a human donor with classical Hodgkin lymphoma.

The V gene is TRBV6-6, the J gene TRBJ1-6; TRBD1 matches 7 bases. The CDR3 is made up of 16 amino acids. Trimming removed 6 bases from V and 1 base from J; junction bases left unmatched: 6. Germline values: CDR1 MNHNY, CDR2 SVGAGI (reference sequence). The CDR3 DNA follows: TGTGCCAGCAGAACTCAGGGGGGGTCCTATAATTCACCCCTCCACTTT. It codes for CASRTQGGSYNSPLHF.

The V call is TRBV7-9, the J call TRBJ2-7; D gene unclear. Between the trimmed V and J ends, which lost 1 base and 3 bases, there was a span of 19 bases. Germline V CDR1 and CDR2: SEHNR, FQNEAQ (reference sequence). The CDR3 is 17 amino acids. The CDR3 here is CASSLVGTSLSLYEQYF. The CDR3 nucleotides are TGTGCCAGCAGCTTAGTAGGTACCTCACTCAGCCTCTACGAGCAGTACTTC.

V is TRBV18 and J is TRBJ1-1; 8 nucleotides line up with TRBD1. Germline trimming cut 3 bases from V and 2 bases from J; bases unmatched to any gene: 14. This CDR3 has 18 amino acids. Germline V CDR1 and CDR2: KGHSH, LQKENI. CDR3 region: CASSPLPGQGSLNTEAFF. As DNA, the CDR3 is TGTGCCAGCTCACCTCTACCTGGACAGGGTTCCCTCAACACTGAAGCTTTCTTT.

This rearrangement joins TRBV5-1 to TRBJ2-6, with 9 bases matching TRBD1. Germline-derived CDR1 and CDR2 are SGHRS and YFSETQ. CDR3 length: 21 residues. The trim removed 3 bases at V and 1 base at J, leaving 17 bases unmatched. The CDR3 loop reads CASSSIRDRALFKSGANVLTF. CDR3 nucleotide sequence: TGCGCCAGCAGCTCAATCCGGGACAGGGCGTTGTTCAAGTCTGGGGCCAACGTCCTGACTTTC. The full variable domain, its missing parts supplied by reference TRBV5-1 and TRBJ2-6, is KAGVTQTPRYLIKTRGQQVTLSCSPISGHRSVSWYQQTPGQGLQFLFEYFSETQRNKGNFPGRFSGRQFSNSRSEMNVSTLELGDSALYLCASSSIRDRALFKSGANVLTFGAGSRLTVL.

The J gene is TRBJ1-5, the V gene TRBV4-2; D remains ambiguous. V lost 1 base to trimming and J lost 6 bases, with 10 bases between them. CDR1 LGHNA and CDR2 YNFKEQ come from the germline V gene. This CDR3 spans 14 amino acids. The CDR3, as DNA: TGTGCCAGCAGCCAAGTGGCGGGGAGTCAGCCCCAGCATTTT. This gives the protein CASSQVAGSQPQHF.

The rearrangement joins TRBV15 to TRBJ1-1, with 8 positions matching TRBD1. Trimming removed 4 bases from V and 10 bases from J; junction bases left unmatched: 2. This CDR3 contains 11 residues. From germline, CDR1 is LNHNV and CDR2 YYDKDF (reference sequence). CDR3 in DNA: TGTGCCACCAGCAAACAGGGGGTAGCTTTCTTT. This codes for CATSKQGVAFF.

Only a few counts were recorded for this clone. CDR3 in amino acids: CASSPHGNTEAFF. For the CDR3, the DNA is TGTGCCAGCAGCCCCCATGGGAACACTGAAGCTTTCTTT. The chain uses TRBV6-5 and TRBJ1-1, with D uncertain. CDR3 length: 13 residues. Germline V gene sequence: CDR1 MNHEY, CDR2 SVGAGI. V was clipped by 6 bases and J by 1 base, with 9 bases between them.

The chain recombines TRBV9 with TRBJ2-2, with TRBD1 as a possible D gene (6 bases). Trimming removed 0 bases from V and 5 bases from J, with 11 bases in between. Germline V lookup: CDR1 SGDLS, CDR2 YYNGEE. The CDR3 extends over 15 amino acids. CDR3 in amino acids: CASSVGGRGTGELFF. The CDR3 bases are TGTGCCAGCAGCGTAGGGGGGCGCGGGACCGGGGAGCTGTTTTTT. Full variable domain (remainder filled in from reference TRBV9 and TRBJ2-2): DSGVTQTPKHLITATGQRVTLRCSPRSGDLSVYWYQQSLDQGLQFLIQYYNGEERAKGNILERFSAQQFPDLHSELNLSSLELGDSALYFCASSVGGRGTGELFFGEGSRLTVL.

The J gene is TRBJ1-1, the V gene TRBV21-1; the tabulated D call, TRBD1, remains unverified against the DNA. TRBV21-1 is classified as a pseudogene. CDR3 length: 13 residues. CDR3 in amino acids: CASRDRRDTEAFF. CDR3 coding DNA: TGTGCCAGCAGGGACAGGAGGGACACTGAAGCTTTCTTT.

The chain links TRBV4-3 to TRBJ2-1; the match to TRBD2 covers 10 bases. The CDR3 runs 16 residues. CDR1 and CDR2 from the germline V gene are LGHNA and YSLEER. Trimming cost V 1 base and J 6 bases; bases outside gene matches: 6. The DNA for the CDR3 is TGCGCCAGCAGCCAAGTTTTAGCGGGGGGCTCCAATGAGCAGTTCTTC. This translates into CASSQVLAGGSNEQFF.

The chain links TRBV7-3 to TRBJ1-3; D remains ambiguous. The CDR3 runs to 14 residues. Germline V CDR1 and CDR2: SGHTA, FQGTGA. Deletions cut 1 base from V and 9 bases from J, with 13 bases between. CDR3 amino acids: CASSLMPGSGTIYF. The DNA of the CDR3 is TGTGCCAGCAGCTTAATGCCGGGGAGCGGCACCATATATTTT.

This chain links TRBV4-3 with TRBJ1-1; 11 bases match TRBD1. V dropped 3 bases and J dropped 5; count of bases not matched to a gene: 11. This CDR3 is built from 17 residues. Germline V lookup: CDR1 LGHNA, CDR2 YSLEER. For the CDR3, the DNA is TGCGCCAGCAGCCAGGAGACCCGGGACAGGGGGTGGACTGAAGCTTTCTTT. This translates into CASSQETRDRGWTEAFF.

V gene TRBV7-3 combines with J gene TRBJ2-2; 7 nucleotides agree with TRBD2. V shed 5 bases, J shed 4 bases, and the junction held 7 bases outside the gene matches. The CDR3 sequence is 15 residues long. The germline CDR1 and CDR2 sequences are SGHTA and FQGTGA. Here the CDR3 DNA reads TGTGCCAGCAGCCAGATCGGGGGGTTCACCGGGGAGCTGTTTTTT. Encoded protein: CASSQIGGFTGELFF.

V and J are TRBV19 and TRBJ2-2; 10 bases fit TRBD1. V trimming: 7 bases; J trimming: 5 bases; junction bases outside the gene matches: 10. Germline V gene lookup returns CDR1 LNHDA and CDR2 SQIVND (reference sequence). This CDR3 is 16 amino acids long. The CDR3 coding sequence is TGTGCCAGTACCAGACTCGGACAGGGGGTGACCGGGGAGCTGTTTTTT. This encodes CASTRLGQGVTGELFF.

The chain combines TRBV18 with TRBJ1-1; D gene ambiguous. Trimming stripped 8 bases from V and 0 bases from J, with 16 bases between. The germline CDR1 and CDR2 sequences are KGHSH and LQKENI. This CDR3 has 15 residues. The CDR3 reads CASAPQESMNTEAFF. The CDR3 coding sequence is TGTGCCAGCGCCCCGCAGGAAAGCATGAACACTGAAGCTTTCTTT.